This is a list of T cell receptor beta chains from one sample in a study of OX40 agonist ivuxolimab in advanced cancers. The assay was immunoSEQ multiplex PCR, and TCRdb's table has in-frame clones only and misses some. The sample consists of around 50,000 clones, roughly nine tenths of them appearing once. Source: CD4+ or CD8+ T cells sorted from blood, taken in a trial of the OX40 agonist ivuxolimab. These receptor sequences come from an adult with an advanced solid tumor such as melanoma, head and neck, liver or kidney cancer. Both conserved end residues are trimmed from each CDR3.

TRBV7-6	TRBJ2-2	ASSLRQPAGELF
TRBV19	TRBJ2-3	ASRSQVAGEAYTQY
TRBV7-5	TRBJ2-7	ASSLGTSGSYEQY
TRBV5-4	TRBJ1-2	ASSFSTGGAQGYGYT
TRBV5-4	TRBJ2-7	ASSLSGGRGQY
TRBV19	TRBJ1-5	ASRPSLNQPQH
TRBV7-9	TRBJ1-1	ASSLARAPLNSEAF
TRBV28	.	ASSLMGLENEQY
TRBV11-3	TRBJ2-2	ASSSPGLAGNTGELF
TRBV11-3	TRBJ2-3	ASSLGGGSTDTQY
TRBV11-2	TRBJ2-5	ASSRGETQY